Listed below are T cell receptor beta chains from one sample, sequenced in a study of spatial heterogeneity in lung cancer. MiXCR, run by TCRdb on the 5' RACE reads, gives a single entry per CDR3 protein. The table records 35,000 to 45,000 distinct CDR3 sequences, less than 9% of them present only once. The material was PBMCs, obtained at surgery. All receptors derive from a female donor with early-stage non-small cell lung cancer. Each CDR3 is given with its conserved first and last residue. Some rows mark clone size as missing; the rest say once, few, many or name a class of expanded clone.

clone_size j_call v_call cdr3_aa
few TRBJ1-2 TRBV29-1 CSVSGTGLGYTF
many TRBJ2-7 TRBV21-1 CASSKGGPARGTYEQYF
many TRBJ2-7 TRBV20-1 CSAPRRGHEQYF
. TRBJ2-7 TRBV6-1 CASSEAITGSSYEQYF
many TRBJ1-5 TRBV5-1 CASRRGSGQPQHF
. TRBJ1-4 TRBV7-2 CASSPDSQLDEKLFF
many TRBJ2-7 TRBV7-2 CASSLVPTGYEQYF
many TRBJ2-7 TRBV5-1 CASSLFQSSYEQYF
many TRBJ1-1 TRBV5-6 CASSQLLTEAFF
many TRBJ2-1 TRBV2 CASSPDPYEQFF
many TRBJ1-2 TRBV20-1 CSARALRDRGRGYTF
few TRBJ1-3 TRBV9 CASSATDSGNTIYF
few TRBJ2-7 TRBV5-1 CASKGEYEQYF
few TRBJ2-2 TRBV20-1 CSAKGQPGELFF
. TRBJ2-3 TRBV30 CAWSGTSATDKQYF
. TRBJ2-7 TRBV2 CASTPGLAGASYEQYF
. TRBJ2-7 TRBV4-1 CASSPGQGGDYEQYF
many TRBJ2-3 TRBV30 CAWSGRLTDTQYF
many TRBJ1-2 TRBV7-6 CASSPNRGLIYGYTF
few TRBJ2-1 TRBV4-3 CASSQAGGYEQFF
many TRBJ1-2 TRBV6-1 CASSTGQGLYGYTF
few TRBJ2-5 TRBV24-1 CATSEGGYQETQYF
many TRBJ1-1 TRBV2 CASSEQGATDTEAFF
many TRBJ2-3 TRBV28 CASSFSFRLAGLNTDTQYF
many TRBJ1-2 TRBV12-3/TRBV12-4 CATSRGDYGYTF
. TRBJ1-1 TRBV5-6 CASSLVGIMNTEAFF
few TRBJ2-1 TRBV4-1 CASSQVRIRGKGEQFF
many TRBJ2-7 TRBV5-8 CASSLAPAREQYF
many TRBJ1-2 TRBV7-2 CASSRRESRLGYTF
few TRBJ2-1 TRBV20-1 CSARQHISLYNEQFF
many TRBJ2-1 TRBV20-1 CSAHKGGAHNEQFF
many TRBJ1-4 TRBV28 CASISSTGEEKLFF
many TRBJ1-1 TRBV9 CASSEQNTEAFF
many TRBJ1-4 TRBV5-1 CASSFDRGNEKLFF
many TRBJ2-3 TRBV7-2 CASTGPRGLYTQYF
many TRBJ1-1 TRBV7-9 CASNVGYAEAFF
few TRBJ1-1 TRBV12-3/TRBV12-4 CASSRGTSNTEAFF
many TRBJ2-5 TRBV4-2 CASSQDLFLGGETQYF
many TRBJ2-1 TRBV7-9 CASSLFFFSERLAGGRGHNEQFF
. TRBJ2-7 TRBV19 CASSIWQGHEQYF
few TRBJ1-6 TRBV2 CATCRTMASPLHF
few TRBJ2-7 TRBV2 CASSENSHFSYEQYF
medium-sized TRBJ1-1 TRBV16 CASSQLTGEGVNTEAFF
many TRBJ2-3 TRBV27 CASVRQGGLGTDTQYF
many TRBJ2-7 TRBV12-3/TRBV12-4 CASSSLTGHTYEQYF
. TRBJ2-3 TRBV7-9 CASAGGSTDTQYF
many TRBJ2-1 TRBV20-1 CSARSRDRVNEQFF
many TRBJ2-4 TRBV4-3 CASSQGSPREGFKNIQYF
. TRBJ2-3 TRBV10-3 CAIGTAGDTQYF
many TRBJ2-5 TRBV13 CASSLRGRGETQYF
many TRBJ1-1 TRBV12-5 CASGLAGWAEAFF
many TRBJ1-3 TRBV2 CASSAQGISGNTIYF
many TRBJ2-3 TRBV7-2 CASGKREGRSLYF
. TRBJ2-1 TRBV10-3 CAISTQPSSYNEQFF
few TRBJ2-3 TRBV20-1 CSASRTSGPEDTQYF